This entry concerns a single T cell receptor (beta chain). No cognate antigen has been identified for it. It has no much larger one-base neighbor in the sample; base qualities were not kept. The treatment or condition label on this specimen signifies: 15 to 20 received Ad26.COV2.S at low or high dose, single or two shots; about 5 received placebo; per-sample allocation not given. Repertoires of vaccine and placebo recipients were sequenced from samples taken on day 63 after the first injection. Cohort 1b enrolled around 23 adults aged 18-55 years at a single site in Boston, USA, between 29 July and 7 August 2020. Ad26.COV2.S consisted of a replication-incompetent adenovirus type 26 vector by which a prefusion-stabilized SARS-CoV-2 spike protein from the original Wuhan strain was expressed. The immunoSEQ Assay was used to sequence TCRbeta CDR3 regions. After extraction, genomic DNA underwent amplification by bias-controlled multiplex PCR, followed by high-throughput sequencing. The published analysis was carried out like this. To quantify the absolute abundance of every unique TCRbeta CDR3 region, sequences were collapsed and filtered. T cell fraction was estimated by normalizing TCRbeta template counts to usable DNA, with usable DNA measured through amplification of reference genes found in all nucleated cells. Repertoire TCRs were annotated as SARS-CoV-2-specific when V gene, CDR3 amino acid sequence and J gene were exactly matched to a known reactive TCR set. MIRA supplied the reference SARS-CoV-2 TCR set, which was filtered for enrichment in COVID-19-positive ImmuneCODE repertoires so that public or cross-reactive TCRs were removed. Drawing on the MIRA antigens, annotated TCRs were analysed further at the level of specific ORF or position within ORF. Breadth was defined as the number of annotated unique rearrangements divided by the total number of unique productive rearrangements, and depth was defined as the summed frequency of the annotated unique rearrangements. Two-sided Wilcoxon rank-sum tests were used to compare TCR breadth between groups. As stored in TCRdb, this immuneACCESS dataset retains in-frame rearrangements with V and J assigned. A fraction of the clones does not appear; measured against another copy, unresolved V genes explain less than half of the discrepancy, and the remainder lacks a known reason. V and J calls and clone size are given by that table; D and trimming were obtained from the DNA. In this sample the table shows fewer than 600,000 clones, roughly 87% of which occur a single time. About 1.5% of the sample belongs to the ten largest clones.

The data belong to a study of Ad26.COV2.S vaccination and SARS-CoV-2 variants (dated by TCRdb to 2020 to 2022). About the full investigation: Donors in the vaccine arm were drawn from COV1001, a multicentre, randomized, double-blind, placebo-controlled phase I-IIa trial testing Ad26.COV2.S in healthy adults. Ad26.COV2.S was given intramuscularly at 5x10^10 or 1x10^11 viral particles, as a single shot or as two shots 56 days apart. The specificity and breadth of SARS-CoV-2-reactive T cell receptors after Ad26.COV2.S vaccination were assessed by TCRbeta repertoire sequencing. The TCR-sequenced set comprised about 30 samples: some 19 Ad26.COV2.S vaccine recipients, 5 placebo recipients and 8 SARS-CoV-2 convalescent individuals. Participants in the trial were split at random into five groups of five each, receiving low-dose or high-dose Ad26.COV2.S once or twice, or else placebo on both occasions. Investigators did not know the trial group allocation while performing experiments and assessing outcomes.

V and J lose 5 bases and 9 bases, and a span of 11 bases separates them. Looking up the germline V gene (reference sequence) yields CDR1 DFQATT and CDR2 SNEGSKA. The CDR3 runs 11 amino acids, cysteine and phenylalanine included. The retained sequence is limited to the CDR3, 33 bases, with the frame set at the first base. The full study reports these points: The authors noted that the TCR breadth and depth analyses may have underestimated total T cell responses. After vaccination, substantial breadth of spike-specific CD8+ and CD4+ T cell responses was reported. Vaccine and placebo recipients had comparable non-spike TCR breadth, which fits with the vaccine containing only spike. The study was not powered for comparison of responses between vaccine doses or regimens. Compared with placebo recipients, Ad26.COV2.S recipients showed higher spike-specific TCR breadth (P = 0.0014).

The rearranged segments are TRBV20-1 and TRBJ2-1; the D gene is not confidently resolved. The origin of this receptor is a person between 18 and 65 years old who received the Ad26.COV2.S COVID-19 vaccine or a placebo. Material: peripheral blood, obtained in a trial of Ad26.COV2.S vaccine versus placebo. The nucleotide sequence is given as TGCAGTGCTCGTGAAGTTGTTGAGCAGTTCTTC. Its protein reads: CSAREVVEQFF.